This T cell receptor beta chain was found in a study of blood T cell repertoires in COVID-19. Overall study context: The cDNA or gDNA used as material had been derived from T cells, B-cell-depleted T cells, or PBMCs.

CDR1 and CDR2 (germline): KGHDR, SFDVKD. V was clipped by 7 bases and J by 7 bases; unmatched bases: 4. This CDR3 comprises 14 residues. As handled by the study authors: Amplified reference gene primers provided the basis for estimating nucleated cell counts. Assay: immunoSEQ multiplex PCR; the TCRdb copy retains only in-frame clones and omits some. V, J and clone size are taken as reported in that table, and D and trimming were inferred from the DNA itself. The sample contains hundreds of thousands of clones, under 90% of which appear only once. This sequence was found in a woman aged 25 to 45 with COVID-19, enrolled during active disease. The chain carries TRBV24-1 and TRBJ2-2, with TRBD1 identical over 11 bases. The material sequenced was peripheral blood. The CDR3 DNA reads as TGTGCCACCAGGGACAGGGGGCCGGGCGGGGAGCTGTTTTTT. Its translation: CATRDRGPGGELFF.